A single sample is the source of the 20 T cell receptor beta chains below, sequenced in a study of early T cells in non-severe SARS-CoV-2 infection. MiXCR was run by TCRdb on the 5' RACE reads, yielding one entry per CDR3 protein. This table has about 30,000 distinct CDR3 sequences, 3.5% to 5.5% appearing once. This sample comprised whole blood, obtained at baseline. Receptor source: an adult who was a healthcare worker with PCR-confirmed SARS-CoV-2 infection or an uninfected control (not recorded which).

This clonotype was found a few times. The V call is TRBV5-1, the J call TRBJ2-3, with 13 bases fitting TRBD2. V trimming: 0 bases; J trimming: 0 bases; junction bases outside the gene matches: 13. The CDR3 covers 21 residues. Germline lookup yields CDR1 SGHRS and CDR2 YFSETQ. Here the CDR3 DNA reads TGCGCCAGCAGCTTGGGGACCCGACTAGCGGGGGGCGCCTCAAGCACAGATACGCAGTATTTT. Translated, it gives CASSLGTRLAGGASSTDTQYF. The full variable domain, in which reference TRBV5-1 and TRBJ2-3 provide the parts outside the CDR3, is KAGVTQTPRYLIKTRGQQVTLSCSPISGHRSVSWYQQTPGQGLQFLFEYFSETQRNKGNFPGRFSGRQFSNSRSEMNVSTLELGDSALYLCASSLGTRLAGGASSTDTQYFGPGTRLTVL.

At least ten counts were recorded for this clonotype. This chain links TRBV29-1 with TRBJ2-7; D gene unclear. Trimming shortened V by 7 bases and J by 6 bases, and 19 bases separated the two germline ends. Germline V gene sequence: CDR1 SQVTM, CDR2 ANQGSEA. The CDR3 is 13 residues long. The CDR3 DNA sequence: TGCAGCGCCCGAAGTCTGGTAGAACGCGAGCAGTACTTC. This gives the protein CSARSLVEREQYF.

The sample holds many counts of this clonotype. CDR3 in amino acids: CASSQDTILARSGNTIYF. The CDR3 DNA reads TGTGCCAGCAGCCAAGATACCATTCTTGCGCGCTCTGGAAACACCATATATTTT. J is TRBJ1-3 and V is TRBV3-2. TRBV3-2 is described as a pseudogene. The length of the CDR3 is 18 residues.

The chain has TRBV10-3 and TRBJ2-1, with D uncertain. The germline V and J ends were trimmed by 3 bases and 6 bases, with 15 bases remaining between them. CDR1 is ENHRY, CDR2 SYGVKD, per germline. The CDR3 is 15 residues long. The CDR3 DNA reads as TGTGCCATCAGTGACCTAACGGCAAGGACCAATGAGCAGTTCTTC. It encodes CAISDLTARTNEQFF.

This clonotype has at least ten counts. J is TRBJ2-3 and V is TRBV20-1, with 11 nucleotides matching TRBD2. The CDR3 is 16 amino acids. Looked up from germline, CDR1 is DFQATT and CDR2 is SNEGSKA (reference sequence). J was trimmed by 2 bases and V by 2 bases; bases with no gene match: 6. CDR3 sequence (DNA): TGCAGTGCTAGATTCCCGACTAGCGGGATCACAGATACGCAGTATTTT. Translating gives CSARFPTSGITDTQYF.

This clonotype is deemed medium-sized. The chain couples TRBV7-3 to TRBJ2-1; possible D gene TRBD2, 6 bases. Trimming cost V 5 bases and J 2 bases, with 7 bases left between them. The CDR3 is made up of 13 amino acids. Germline CDR1 and CDR2: SGHTA and FQGTGA. The CDR3 sequence is CASSGGTYNEQFF. For the CDR3, the DNA is TGTGCCAGCAGCGGCGGGACCTACAATGAGCAGTTCTTC.

This chain uses TRBV7-8 with TRBJ1-5, with D unresolved. V lost 1 base, J lost 3 bases, and 4 bases lay in between. CDR3 length equals 13 residues. CDR1 SGHVS and CDR2 FQNEAQ come from the germline V gene. CDR3 DNA: TGTGCCAGCAGCTTAGGTAACAATCAGCCCCAGCATTTT. This codes for CASSLGNNQPQHF.

This clonotype was detected only once. A read error is possible here, since a much larger clone lies one base away. The CDR3 nucleotides read TGTGGCAGCAGTCCGGGGACAGCTAACTATGGCTACACCTTC. Amino acid sequence: CGSSPGTANYGYTF. V and J are TRBV5-5 and TRBJ1-2; 7 bases match TRBD1. The V gene's germline CDR1 is SGHKS and CDR2 YYEKEE (reference sequence). The CDR3 is 14 residues long.

This clonotype was recorded at least ten times. This chain uses TRBV5-1 with TRBJ2-1; 9 bases fit TRBD1. The CDR3 has 16 amino acids. Per the germline V gene, CDR1 is SGHRS and CDR2 is YFSETQ. The ends lost 1 base at V and 0 bases at J; junction bases unmatched: 2. DNA of the CDR3: TGCGCCAGCAGCTTGCCGGGACAGGGCTCCTACAATGAGCAGTTCTTC. This translates into CASSLPGQGSYNEQFF.

The table lists this clonotype with a few counts. The V and J genes are TRBV5-8 and TRBJ2-7; a weak D match, TRBD2 (6 bases). Germline V lookup: CDR1 SGHTS, CDR2 YDEGEE. The CDR3 runs to 15 residues. V was trimmed by 4 bases and J by 0 bases, leaving 14 bases between them. CDR3 protein: CASSPLGGASYEQYF. The CDR3 DNA is TGTGCCAGCAGCCCCCTCGGCGGGGCCTCCTACGAGCAGTACTTC.

This clonotype turned up a few times. A much more abundant neighbour one base away suggests this may be a read error. The J gene is TRBJ2-5, the V gene TRBV7-9, with a possible D match to TRBD1 (5 bases). Germline CDR1 SEHNR, CDR2 FQNEAQ (reference sequence). This CDR3 contains 17 residues. V lost 1 base to trimming and J lost 0 bases, with 15 bases between them. CDR3 nucleotides: TGTGCCAGCAGCTTAGATGTTGACAGACCGTACCAAGAGACCCAGTACTTC. Translating it yields CASSLDVDRPYQETQYF.

This clonotype has at least ten counts. The junction and the germline gene differ at one end; a read error may be behind it. V gene TRBV7-7 combines with J gene TRBJ2-3, with a weak D call TRBD2 (5 bases). The CDR3 runs to 14 residues. Germline V CDR1 and CDR2: SSHAT, FNYEAQ (reference sequence). CDR3 sequence: CASSLAPSPDTQYF. The CDR3 nucleotides are TGTGCTAGCAGCTTAGCGCCCAGCCCAGATACGCAGTATTTT.

This clonotype was counted at least ten times. The chain employs TRBV10-3 and TRBJ2-5; 9 bases line up with TRBD1. J lost 4 bases, V lost 2 bases, and 2 bases had no gene match. The CDR3 runs to 14 residues. Germline V gives CDR1 ENHRY, CDR2 SYGVKD. DNA of the CDR3: TGTGCCATCAGTGAGACAGGGGGCGCAGAGACCCAGTACTTC. This encodes CAISETGGAETQYF.

This clonotype came up many times. The V gene is TRBV7-9, the J gene TRBJ2-3; D is perhaps TRBD2 (7 bases). CDR1 SEHNR and CDR2 FQNEAQ come from the germline V gene (reference sequence). The CDR3 runs to 15 residues. V lost 3 bases and J lost 2, with 12 bases in between. CDR3 sequence: CASSLGGPATDTQYF. For the CDR3, the DNA is TGTGCCAGCAGCTTGGGGGGGCCCGCCACAGATACGCAGTATTTT.

This clonotype showed up many times. CDR3 amino acids: CASSLTGQGQKQPQHF. For the CDR3, the DNA is TGTGCCAGCAGCCTGACGGGACAGGGACAAAAACAGCCCCAGCATTTT. The chain joins TRBV4-2 to TRBJ1-5; 9 bases match TRBD1. From germline, CDR1 is LGHNA and CDR2 YNFKEQ. The CDR3 is 16 amino acids. Trimming at V came to 4 bases and at J to 7 bases, leaving 11 bases not matched to a gene.

This clonotype has only a few counts. V is TRBV7-2 and J is TRBJ1-5; D is unclear. This CDR3 contains 13 residues. Germline V gene sequence: CDR1 SGHTA, CDR2 FQGNSA. With 5 bases removed from V and 4 bases from J, the gap between germline ends came to 9 bases. The CDR3 DNA is TGTGCCAGCAGCGGGCAGGCAAATCAGCCCCAGCATTTT. It yields the protein CASSGQANQPQHF.

This clonotype was picked up many times. The CDR3 region has the DNA TGTGCCAGCAGTTTCGACTCCTACACAGATACGCAGTATTTT. This gives the protein CASSFDSYTDTQYF. V gene TRBV27 combines with J gene TRBJ2-3; D is undetermined. CDR1 is MNHEY and CDR2 is SMNVEV in the germline V gene (reference sequence). The V end was cut by 3 bases, the J end by 2 bases, with 9 bases between. The CDR3 spans 14 residues.

This clonotype was counted ten times or more. The chain couples TRBV19 to TRBJ2-1, with TRBD1 matching 7 bases. The germline gives CDR1 LNHDA, CDR2 SQIVND (reference sequence). There are 15 residues in the CDR3. After removal of 7 bases from V and 0 bases from J, the junction contained 6 bases not matched to a gene. This chain's CDR3 is CASNTDRSSYNEQFF. The DNA of the CDR3 is TGTGCCAGTAATACGGACAGGAGCTCCTACAATGAGCAGTTCTTC. The whole variable domain, remainder taken from reference TRBV19 and TRBJ2-1, is DGGITQSPKYLFRKEGQNVTLSCEQNLNHDAMYWYRQDPGQGLRLIYYSQIVNDFQKGDIAEGYSVSREKKESFPLTVTSAQKNPTAFYLCASNTDRSSYNEQFFGPGTRLTVL.

This clonotype was picked up a small number of times. The CDR3 here is CASSINLSPQHF. The CDR3 bases are TGTGCCAGTAGTATAAACCTCAGCCCCCAGCATTTT. The chain carries TRBV19 and TRBJ1-5; no definite D call. CDR1 is LNHDA and CDR2 is SQIVND in the germline V gene (reference sequence). V lost 2 bases to trimming and J lost 10 bases, with 9 bases between them. The CDR3 has 12 amino acids. Full variable domain (rest looked up from reference TRBV19 and TRBJ1-5): DGGITQSPKYLFRKEGQNVTLSCEQNLNHDAMYWYRQDPGQGLRLIYYSQIVNDFQKGDIAEGYSVSREKKESFPLTVTSAQKNPTAFYLCASSINLSPQHFGDGTRLSIL.

This clonotype was recorded many times. The chain couples TRBV5-1 to TRBJ2-1, with 13 bases that match TRBD2. The CDR3 has 16 residues. Germline values: CDR1 SGHRS, CDR2 YFSETQ. V dropped 1 base and J dropped 4; count of bases not matched to a gene: 2. The CDR3 region is CASSLTGLAGYNEQFF. The CDR3 DNA follows: TGCGCCAGCAGCTTGACGGGACTAGCGGGGTACAATGAGCAGTTCTTC.